The rows below give T cell receptor beta chains drawn from one sample of a study of shared clonotypes between healthy human individuals. Sequencing was performed with immunoSEQ multiplex PCR; in TCRdb, only in-frame clones are kept and a portion is missing. Of some 1 million clones listed, about three quarters are singletons. The specimen sequenced was memory CD4+ T cells sorted from blood. The receptors were gathered from a man aged 18 to 29 in good health. Both conserved end residues are part of each CDR3. D genes are given only for firm matches. Some rows mark clone size as missing; the rest say once, few, many or name a class of expanded clone.

j_call clone_size d_call v_call cdr3_nt cdr3_aa
TRBJ2-7 . TRBD1 TRBV11-2 TGTGCCAGCAGCTACACAGGGGGGAGAAACGAGCAGTACTTC CASSYTGGRNEQYF
TRBJ2-5 . . TRBV6-5 TGTGCCAGCAGTCCCGGGACCCGCCAGTACTTC CASSPGTRQYF
TRBJ2-7 once . TRBV10-3 TGTGCCATCAGTGGTCAACAGGGAGGCGAGCAGTACTTC CAISGQQGGEQYF
TRBJ1-6 once TRBD1 TRBV5-1 TGCGCCAGCAGCTTAGACAGGGTCTCGACACCCCTCCACTTT CASSLDRVSTPLHF
TRBJ2-1 . . TRBV6-5 TGTGCCAGCAGTAACAGGCGCAATGAGCAGTTCTTC CASSNRRNEQFF
TRBJ2-7 . TRBD2 TRBV15 TGTGCCACCAGCAGAGGGGATAGCGGGGGGGCCTACGAGCAGTACTTC CATSRGDSGGAYEQYF
TRBJ1-6 . . TRBV7-9 TGTGCCAGCAGCTTAATACAGGATAATTCACCCCTCCACTTT CASSLIQDNSPLHF
TRBJ2-1 . TRBD2 TRBV9 TGTGCCAGCAGCCTAATAGCGGGAGGGGCGTACAATGAGCAGTTCTTC CASSLIAGGAYNEQFF
TRBJ2-7 . . TRBV7-2 TGTGCCAGCAGCTTAGAGCCCCAGCGGATCTACGAGCAGTACTTC CASSLEPQRIYEQYF
TRBJ2-1 . . TRBV5-4 TGTGCCAGCAGCCCTAGGACGGGGAATGAGCAGTTCTTC CASSPRTGNEQFF
TRBJ2-1 few TRBD2 TRBV2 TGTGCCAGCAGCAGGACTAGCGGGAGCTCCTACAATGAGCAGTTCTTC CASSRTSGSSYNEQFF
TRBJ2-3 once TRBD2 TRBV4-1 TGCGCCAGCAGCCAAGGCGGGAGGTGGGCAGATACGCAGTATTTT CASSQGGRWADTQYF
TRBJ2-7 . . TRBV25-1 TGTGCCAGCAGAAGCCCGACCGCCACCTACGAGCAGTACTTC CASRSPTATYEQYF
TRBJ2-2 . TRBD1 TRBV7-3 TGTGCCAGCAGCCCAGGAGGGACAGGGATCACCGGGGAGCTGTTTTTT CASSPGGTGITGELFF
TRBJ2-1 . TRBD2 TRBV30 TGTGCCTGGAGTCCGATTAGCGGGACTTACAATGAGCAGTTCTTC CAWSPISGTYNEQFF
TRBJ1-1 once TRBD1 TRBV7-3 TGTGCCAGCAGCCCGTTGACAGGGTTGAGCACTGAAGCTTTCTTT CASSPLTGLSTEAFF
TRBJ2-4 once . TRBV5-1 TGCGCCAGCAGCTTGACTAGTACCAAAAACATTCAGTACTTC CASSLTSTKNIQYF
TRBJ2-5 . TRBD2 TRBV5-1 TGCGCCAGCAGCCAAGCACTAGCGGTTGAGACCCAGTACTTC CASSQALAVETQYF
TRBJ2-1 . TRBD1 TRBV7-3 TGTGCCAGCAGCGAGGGACAGGGAGGAAACAATGAGCAGTTCTTC CASSEGQGGNNEQFF
TRBJ1-4 . TRBD1 TRBV6-1 TGTGCCAGCAGTGGACAGGACAGGGGGTCTAATGAAAAACTGTTTTTT CASSGQDRGSNEKLFF
TRBJ1-4 . . TRBV7-9 TGTGCCAGCAGCCCAACAGGGTTATATGAAAAACTGTTTTTT CASSPTGLYEKLFF
TRBJ2-7 . . TRBV7-2 TGTGCCAGCAGCCCGAGCTCCTACGAGCAGTACTTC CASSPSSYEQYF
TRBJ1-6 . . TRBV7-6 TGTGCCAGCAGCTTATCAGCCACAGGGTCACCGAATTCACCCCTCCACTTT CASSLSATGSPNSPLHF
TRBJ1-5 many TRBD1 TRBV28 TGTGCCAGCAGGGGTGACAGGGAGTGGCATTTT CASRGDREWHF
TRBJ2-3 few . TRBV11-2 TGTGCCAGCAGCCTCCGGGGGGCGGGCACAGATACGCAGTATTTT CASSLRGAGTDTQYF
TRBJ2-6 . . TRBV11-2 TGTGCCAGCAGCTTATCAGTGGCTGGGGCCAACGTCCTGACTTTC CASSLSVAGANVLTF
TRBJ2-6 . . TRBV5-1 TGCGCCAGCAGCTTGGGAGGGGTGGGCTCTGGGGCCAACGTCCTGACTTTC CASSLGGVGSGANVLTF
TRBJ2-7 . TRBD1 TRBV28 TGTGCCAGCAGGAAACCGGGACAGGGTTCCTACGAGCAGTACTTC CASRKPGQGSYEQYF
TRBJ1-4 . . TRBV5-1 TGCGCCAGCAGCTTGGGGGCAGGGCTCAATGAAAAACTGTTTTTT CASSLGAGLNEKLFF
TRBJ2-3 . . TRBV2 TGTGCCAGCAGTGACTCTAGCGGCACAGATACGCAGTATTTT CASSDSSGTDTQYF
TRBJ2-5 . TRBD1 TRBV27 TGTGCCAGCAGTGCTCAGGGGGTATTCATCCAAGAGACCCAGTACTTC CASSAQGVFIQETQYF
TRBJ2-3 . TRBD1 TRBV2 TGTGCCAGCAGTGAGACAGGGGCTTTGACAGATACGCAGTATTTT CASSETGALTDTQYF
TRBJ2-7 . . TRBV30 TGTGCCTGGAGTGGTTTGTCCTACGAGCAGTACTTC CAWSGLSYEQYF
TRBJ1-4 . TRBD1 TRBV7-7 TGTGCTAGCAGCCTACAGACAGGGAGGGGGGAAAAACTGTTTTTT CASSLQTGRGEKLFF
TRBJ1-2 . . TRBV21-1 TGTGCCAGCAGCAAGAACAGGGGGGTTTATGGCTACACCTTC CASSKNRGVYGYTF
TRBJ2-5 . . TRBV11-2 TGTGCCAGCAGCGGAGAGGGACGGGTTGGAAGACGGGAAGGGGAGACCCAGTACTTC CASSGEGRVGRREGETQYF
TRBJ2-5 few . TRBV6-6 TGTGCCAGCAGTGCCGTCTCCCTAGAGACCCAGTACTTC CASSAVSLETQYF
TRBJ1-1 few . TRBV5-1 TGCGCCAGCAGCTTGGATCGCGTAACCACTGAAGCTTTCTTT CASSLDRVTTEAFF
TRBJ1-3 few . TRBV18 TGTGCCAGCTCACCGGGAGGGAGCTCTGGAAACACCATATATTTT CASSPGGSSGNTIYF
TRBJ2-7 few TRBD1 TRBV10-3 TGTGCCATCAGCGACAGGGGGCGGACCTACGAGCAGTACTTC CAISDRGRTYEQYF
TRBJ1-1 . TRBD1 TRBV7-2 TGTGCCAGCAGCTTAGGGGCGACAGGGATAAGGGAAGCTTTCTTT CASSLGATGIREAFF
TRBJ1-5 . TRBD1 TRBV2 TGTGCCAGCAGTGACCGACAGGGCGTTCAGCCCCAGCATTTT CASSDRQGVQPQHF
TRBJ2-2 . . TRBV4-1 TGCGCCAGCAGCCAAGGAGGGATTCAAAACACCGGGGAGCTGTTTTTT CASSQGGIQNTGELFF
TRBJ1-2 few . TRBV19 TGTGCCAGTACCCACCAGAGGTCGGGCTATGGCTACACCTTC CASTHQRSGYGYTF
TRBJ1-1 . . TRBV18 TGTGCCAGCTCACCCTTACAGGATCGGCCTGAAGCTTTCTTT CASSPLQDRPEAFF
TRBJ2-3 . TRBD2 TRBV5-1 TGCGCCAGCGGACTAGCGGCGGGGACAGATACGCAGTATTTT CASGLAAGTDTQYF
TRBJ2-7 . TRBD2 TRBV7-9 TGTGCCAGCAGCTCCCCCGGGACTAGGAGGAACGAGCAGTACTTC CASSSPGTRRNEQYF
TRBJ2-5 . TRBD1 TRBV19 TGTGCCAGTAGCGACAGGGGGCTCGGAGAGACCCAGTACTTC CASSDRGLGETQYF